The rows below give T cell receptor beta chains drawn from one sample of a study of beta chain features in type 1 diabetes. The repertoire was sequenced with immunoSEQ multiplex PCR; TCRdb's copy has only in-frame clones and lacks some. The sample yields around 260,000 clones, about 20% seen once. Sample: naive CD4+ T cells from blood. Receptors originate from a woman aged 40 to 55 with type 1 diabetes. CDR3s include the opening cysteine and the closing phenylalanine or tryptophan. Fields, in order: V gene, J gene, clone size, D gene, CDR3 DNA, CDR3 protein. A D gene is named only where the DNA matches it firmly. Not all rows give a size; the values are once, few, many and, for expanded clones, a class.

V gene: TRBV7-2
J gene: TRBJ2-7
clone size: few
D gene: NA
CDR3 DNA: TGTGCCAGCAGCTTTGGAGGGAAAGGCTACGAGCAGTACTTC
CDR3 protein: CASSFGGKGYEQYF

V gene: TRBV7-3
J gene: TRBJ2-1
clone size: few
D gene: NA
CDR3 DNA: TGTGCCAGCAGTCTCGACTCCAATGAGCAGTTCTTC
CDR3 protein: CASSLDSNEQFF

V gene: TRBV29-1
J gene: TRBJ2-1
clone size: NA
D gene: TRBD2
CDR3 DNA: TGCAGCGTTGCCAGCGGGAGACTTATCTCCTACAATGAGCAGTTCTTC
CDR3 protein: CSVASGRLISYNEQFF

V gene: TRBV30
J gene: TRBJ1-1
clone size: NA
D gene: NA
CDR3 DNA: TGTGCCTGGAGTTTGCTCGGGGAGAACACTGAAGCTTTCTTT
CDR3 protein: CAWSLLGENTEAFF

V gene: TRBV5-1
J gene: TRBJ2-7
clone size: NA
D gene: NA
CDR3 DNA: TGCGCCAGCAGCTTTGCGGACAGCTCCTACGAGCAGTACTTC
CDR3 protein: CASSFADSSYEQYF

V gene: TRBV28
J gene: TRBJ2-4
clone size: NA
D gene: NA
CDR3 DNA: TGTGCCAGCTCACCACGGACAGGGCGGGGGAACATTCAGTACTTC
CDR3 protein: CASSPRTGRGNIQYF

V gene: TRBV14
J gene: TRBJ1-6
clone size: NA
D gene: NA
CDR3 DNA: TGTGCCAGCAGCGAAGGGACATATAATTCACCCCTCCACTTT
CDR3 protein: CASSEGTYNSPLHF

V gene: TRBV4-3
J gene: TRBJ2-1
clone size: few
D gene: TRBD2
CDR3 DNA: TGCGCCAGCAGCCAGAGCCTAGCGGGAGAAATATATGAGCAGTTCTTC
CDR3 protein: CASSQSLAGEIYEQFF

V gene: TRBV19
J gene: TRBJ2-4
clone size: few
D gene: TRBD1
CDR3 DNA: TGTGCCAGTAGTATGGGACAGGGTACAAACATTCAGTACTTC
CDR3 protein: CASSMGQGTNIQYF

V gene: TRBV6-1
J gene: TRBJ2-7
clone size: few
D gene: NA
CDR3 DNA: TGTGCCAGCAGTGATGGTGCGCATGTCGCGTACTTC
CDR3 protein: CASSDGAHVAYF

V gene: TRBV5-1
J gene: TRBJ2-1
clone size: few
D gene: TRBD2
CDR3 DNA: TGCGCCAGCAGCTTGCGGGGGGGCCATGAGCAGTTCTTC
CDR3 protein: CASSLRGGHEQFF

V gene: TRBV29-1
J gene: TRBJ1-1
clone size: NA
D gene: NA
CDR3 DNA: TGCAGCGCCGCGGTCCAAATGAACACTGAAGCTTTCTTT
CDR3 protein: CSAAVQMNTEAFF

V gene: TRBV27
J gene: TRBJ1-3
clone size: NA
D gene: NA
CDR3 DNA: TGTGCCAGCAGTCGGGGACACAACTCTGGAAACACCATATATTTT
CDR3 protein: CASSRGHNSGNTIYF

V gene: TRBV5-1
J gene: TRBJ2-6
clone size: few
D gene: NA
CDR3 DNA: TGCGCCAGCTCTGACATCTCTGGGGCCAACGTCCTGACTTTC
CDR3 protein: CASSDISGANVLTF

V gene: TRBV18
J gene: TRBJ2-1
clone size: few
D gene: TRBD2
CDR3 DNA: TGTGCCAGCTCACCACCGGGAGGGACTGTCAATGAGCAGTTCTTC
CDR3 protein: CASSPPGGTVNEQFF

V gene: TRBV27
J gene: TRBJ2-3
clone size: NA
D gene: NA
CDR3 DNA: TGTGCCAGCAGCTCCACAGATACGCAGTATTTT
CDR3 protein: CASSSTDTQYF

V gene: TRBV4-2
J gene: TRBJ2-6
clone size: NA
D gene: TRBD1
CDR3 DNA: TGTGCCAGCAGCCAAGCAGCGCGGCAGGGGGCTGCTGGGGCCAACGTCCTGACTTTC
CDR3 protein: CASSQAARQGAAGANVLTF

V gene: TRBV9
J gene: TRBJ1-4
clone size: few
D gene: TRBD1
CDR3 DNA: TGTGCCAGCAGCGCCGAAACAGGGGGACGGGAAAAACTGTTTTTT
CDR3 protein: CASSAETGGREKLFF

V gene: TRBV7-2
J gene: TRBJ1-2
clone size: NA
D gene: NA
CDR3 DNA: TGTGCCAGCAGTCGGAGTAGCGGCTACACCTTC
CDR3 protein: CASSRSSGYTF

V gene: TRBV5-1
J gene: TRBJ2-7
clone size: NA
D gene: TRBD2
CDR3 DNA: TGCGCCAGCAGCCTCGGGGCGGCGGGGGGCGAGCAGTACTTC
CDR3 protein: CASSLGAAGGEQYF

V gene: TRBV15
J gene: TRBJ2-1
clone size: few
D gene: NA
CDR3 DNA: TGTGCCACCAGCAGAGACCCGGGAGCCGGTGAAAATGAGCAGTTCTTC
CDR3 protein: CATSRDPGAGENEQFF

V gene: TRBV6-6
J gene: TRBJ1-2
clone size: few
D gene: NA
CDR3 DNA: TGTGCCAGCAGTGGGGTGGGAGCTAACTATGGCTACACCTTC
CDR3 protein: CASSGVGANYGYTF

V gene: TRBV11-1
J gene: TRBJ2-3
clone size: few
D gene: NA
CDR3 DNA: TGTGCCAGCAGCTTACTTCGCACAGATACGCAGTATTTT
CDR3 protein: CASSLLRTDTQYF

V gene: TRBV5-6
J gene: TRBJ2-5
clone size: few
D gene: NA
CDR3 DNA: TGTGCCAGCAGCTTCGTGCGGGAGACCCAGTACTTC
CDR3 protein: CASSFVRETQYF

V gene: TRBV19
J gene: TRBJ2-1
clone size: few
D gene: TRBD2
CDR3 DNA: TGTGCCAGTAGGCTCTCTAGCGGGACTCGGAATGAGCAGTTCTTC
CDR3 protein: CASRLSSGTRNEQFF

V gene: TRBV7-9
J gene: TRBJ1-1
clone size: NA
D gene: NA
CDR3 DNA: TGTGCCAGCAGCCAAGGCCAGGCTTGGACTGAAGCTTTCTTT
CDR3 protein: CASSQGQAWTEAFF

V gene: TRBV5-4
J gene: TRBJ2-2
clone size: few
D gene: NA
CDR3 DNA: TGTGCCAGCAGCTTTCGGGAGAGGGGCGGGGAGCTGTTTTTT
CDR3 protein: CASSFRERGGELFF

V gene: TRBV7-2
J gene: TRBJ1-2
clone size: few
D gene: NA
CDR3 DNA: TGTGCCAGCCCCGTAACCCCGGCGGCAAACTATGGCTACACCTTC
CDR3 protein: CASPVTPAANYGYTF

V gene: TRBV19
J gene: TRBJ1-5
clone size: once
D gene: TRBD1
CDR3 DNA: TGTGCCAGTAGTTCCAAGGGGACAGGCTGGGGTCAGCCCCAGCATTTT
CDR3 protein: CASSSKGTGWGQPQHF

V gene: TRBV30
J gene: TRBJ1-2
clone size: few
D gene: NA
CDR3 DNA: TGTGCCTGGAGTCAAACCGGGGTATTTGGCTACACCTTC
CDR3 protein: CAWSQTGVFGYTF

V gene: TRBV5-1
J gene: TRBJ2-2
clone size: few
D gene: TRBD2
CDR3 DNA: TGCGCCAGCAGCCATGGGGAGGGTCGGAACACCGGGGAGCTGTTTTTT
CDR3 protein: CASSHGEGRNTGELFF

V gene: TRBV4-1
J gene: TRBJ1-5
clone size: NA
D gene: NA
CDR3 DNA: TGCGCCAGCAGCCAAGAAGGAGTTGGGCAGCCCCAGCATTTT
CDR3 protein: CASSQEGVGQPQHF

V gene: TRBV4-3
J gene: TRBJ2-5
clone size: few
D gene: TRBD2
CDR3 DNA: TGCGCCAGCAGCCCGGGACTAGCGGGGGGGCAAGAGACCCAGTACTTC
CDR3 protein: CASSPGLAGGQETQYF

V gene: TRBV4-3
J gene: TRBJ1-1
clone size: NA
D gene: NA
CDR3 DNA: TGCGCCAGCAGCCAAGAGGGGGGATGGAACACTGAAGCTTTCTTT
CDR3 protein: CASSQEGGWNTEAFF

V gene: TRBV29-1
J gene: TRBJ2-7
clone size: NA
D gene: NA
CDR3 DNA: TGCAGCGTTCGCGGAGGGTTTGGGTACGAGCAGTACTTC
CDR3 protein: CSVRGGFGYEQYF

V gene: TRBV9
J gene: TRBJ2-5
clone size: NA
D gene: NA
CDR3 DNA: TGTGCCAGCAGCGTATCGGGATCGCTAGCAGAGACCCAGTACTTC
CDR3 protein: CASSVSGSLAETQYF

V gene: TRBV2
J gene: TRBJ2-5
clone size: NA
D gene: NA
CDR3 DNA: TGTGCCAGCAGTCGGGCAGGGGAAGAGACCCAGTACTTC
CDR3 protein: CASSRAGEETQYF

V gene: TRBV5-1
J gene: TRBJ2-1
clone size: NA
D gene: NA
CDR3 DNA: TGCGCCAGCAGCTTGGCGCTAGGCCGGGACAATGAGCAGTTCTTC
CDR3 protein: CASSLALGRDNEQFF

V gene: TRBV4-2
J gene: TRBJ1-4
clone size: NA
D gene: NA
CDR3 DNA: TGTGCCAGCAGCCAAGACCCGGCTGGAGGTGAAAAACTGTTTTTT
CDR3 protein: CASSQDPAGGEKLFF

V gene: TRBV6-5
J gene: TRBJ1-5
clone size: NA
D gene: NA
CDR3 DNA: TGTGCCAGCAGACAAGGAGGCAATCAGCCCCAGCATTTT
CDR3 protein: CASRQGGNQPQHF

V gene: TRBV25-1
J gene: TRBJ2-7
clone size: few
D gene: NA
CDR3 DNA: TGTGCCAGCAGTGAAGGCTCCCGGGGGAATATCCGCGAGCAGTACTTC
CDR3 protein: CASSEGSRGNIREQYF

V gene: TRBV5-1
J gene: TRBJ2-5
clone size: NA
D gene: NA
CDR3 DNA: TGCGCCAGCAACCTACAGGGTTCAGAGACCCAGTACTTC
CDR3 protein: CASNLQGSETQYF

V gene: TRBV7-2
J gene: TRBJ1-5
clone size: NA
D gene: NA
CDR3 DNA: TGTGCCAGCAGCCGGGGGGATCAGCCCCAGCATTTT
CDR3 protein: CASSRGDQPQHF

V gene: TRBV7-2
J gene: TRBJ2-6
clone size: few
D gene: NA
CDR3 DNA: TGTGCCAGCACCCGCCGAGGGACTGGGGCCAACGTCCTGACTTTC
CDR3 protein: CASTRRGTGANVLTF

V gene: TRBV7-2
J gene: TRBJ2-7
clone size: few
D gene: TRBD2
CDR3 DNA: TGTGCCAGCAGCCCGACTAGCGGGGCGTGGGAGCAGTACTTC
CDR3 protein: CASSPTSGAWEQYF

V gene: TRBV30
J gene: TRBJ1-1
clone size: few
D gene: TRBD1
CDR3 DNA: TGTGCCTGGAGCCGAGGGGGCGAGACTGAAGCTTTCTTT
CDR3 protein: CAWSRGGETEAFF

V gene: TRBV19
J gene: TRBJ2-7
clone size: once
D gene: NA
CDR3 DNA: TGTGCCAGTAGTATAGGAGGGGGCTACGAGCAGTACTTC
CDR3 protein: CASSIGGGYEQYF

V gene: TRBV30
J gene: TRBJ2-5
clone size: NA
D gene: TRBD2
CDR3 DNA: TGTGCCTCGGGGGGACTAGCGGAGGAAGAGACCCAGTACTTC
CDR3 protein: CASGGLAEEETQYF